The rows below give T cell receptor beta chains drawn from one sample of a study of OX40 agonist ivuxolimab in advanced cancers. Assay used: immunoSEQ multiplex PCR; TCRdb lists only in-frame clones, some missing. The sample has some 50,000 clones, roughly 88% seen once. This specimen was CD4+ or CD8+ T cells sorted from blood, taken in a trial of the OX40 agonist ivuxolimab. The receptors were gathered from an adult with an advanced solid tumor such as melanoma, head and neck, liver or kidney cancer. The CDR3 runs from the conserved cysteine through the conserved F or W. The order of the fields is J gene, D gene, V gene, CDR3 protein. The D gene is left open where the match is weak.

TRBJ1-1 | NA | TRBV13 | CASSLGGATLMNTEAFF
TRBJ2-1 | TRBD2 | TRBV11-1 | CASSPSAGVAHNEQFF
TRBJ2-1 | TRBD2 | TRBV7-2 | CASSDGGGAFYEQFF
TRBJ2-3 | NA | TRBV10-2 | CASSLQGSTDTQYF
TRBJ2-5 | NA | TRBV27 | CASSLNTGLETQYF
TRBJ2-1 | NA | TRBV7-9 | CASSSTVDEQFF
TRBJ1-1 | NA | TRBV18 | CASSPPLENTEAFF
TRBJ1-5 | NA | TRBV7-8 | CASSLREGNQPQHF
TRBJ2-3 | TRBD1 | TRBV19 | CASSTGADTDTQYF
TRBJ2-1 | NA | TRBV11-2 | CASSLVKGTLEQFF
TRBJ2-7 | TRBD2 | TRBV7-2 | CASSSTGGPYEQYF
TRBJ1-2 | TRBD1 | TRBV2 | CASSRTGGGYGYTF
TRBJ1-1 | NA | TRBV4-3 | CASSQLKNTEAFF
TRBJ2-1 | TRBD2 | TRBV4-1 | CASSQRAVAGGQGQFF
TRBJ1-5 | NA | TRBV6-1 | CASSEQIGGISNQPQHF
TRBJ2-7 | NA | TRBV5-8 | CASPGAGATYEQYF
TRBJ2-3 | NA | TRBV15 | CATSRSDFADTQYF
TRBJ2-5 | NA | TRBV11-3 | CASSLGGGALRETQYF